The 24 T cell receptor beta chains given below trace back to one sample, sequenced in a study of CD4 T cells in relation to SARS-CoV-2 and coronaviruses. The protocol was immunoSEQ multiplex PCR, while the TCRdb copy is restricted to in-frame clones and leaves out a portion. The top ten clones hold 6% to 8.5% of a sample with about 36,000 clones, about 80% of them seen once. No antigen has been assigned to these receptors. Sequencing used naive CD4+ T cells from PBMCs, cultured in vitro. Subset meaning: naive CD4+ T cells isolated by negative enrichment. The source of these receptors is an adult with COVID-19.

The J gene is TRBJ2-1, the V gene TRBV9; 12 positions agree with TRBD2. Germline assignment: CDR1 SGDLS and CDR2 YYNGEE. The CDR3 extends over 15 amino acids. The ends lost 3 bases at V and 7 bases at J; junction bases unmatched: 5. CDR3 nucleotides: TGTGCCAGCAGCGCCCGACTAGCGGGAGTGAATGAGCAGTTCTTC. Residues: CASSARLAGVNEQFF.

The chain has TRBV15 and TRBJ2-2; TRBD1 is a possible D gene (5 bases). Germline CDR1 LNHNV, CDR2 YYDKDF (reference sequence). Trimming took 0 bases from V and 6 from J, leaving 8 bases between them. The CDR3 totals 14 residues. The CDR3: CATSRDLGPGELFF. CDR3 in DNA: TGTGCCACCAGCAGAGATCTGGGGCCCGGGGAGCTGTTTTTT.

This clone was seen a handful of times. The V gene is TRBV18, the J gene TRBJ2-7, with TRBD1 matching over 10 bases. V gave up 1 base and J gave up 2 bases; unmatched junction bases: 5. The germline CDR1 and CDR2 sequences are KGHSH and LQKENI. This CDR3 comprises 16 residues. CDR3 sequence: CASSPLLGQGTYEQYF. CDR3 DNA sequence: TGTGCCAGCTCACCACTGCTGGGACAGGGGACCTACGAGCAGTACTTC. Full variable domain (outside the CDR3, taken from reference TRBV18 and TRBJ2-7): NAGVMQNPRHLVRRRGQEARLRCSPMKGHSHVYWYRQLPEEGLKFMVYLQKENIIDESGMPKERFSAEFPKEGPSILRIQQVVRGDSAAYFCASSPLLGQGTYEQYFGPGTRLTVT.

The chain joins TRBV28 to TRBJ1-5; no firm D call. The V gene's germline CDR1 is MDHEN and CDR2 SYDVKM. The germline V and J ends were trimmed by 2 bases and 10 bases, with 15 bases remaining between them. This CDR3 spans 14 amino acids. In DNA form, the CDR3 reads TGTGCCAGCAGTTTAGGTGGGGTCTCCAGCCCCCAGCATTTT. Protein product: CASSLGGVSSPQHF.

This rearrangement joins TRBV28 to TRBJ1-2; D remains ambiguous. Trimming pared 5 bases from V and 1 base from J, leaving 14 bases between. Germline V gene data show CDR1 as MDHEN and CDR2 as SYDVKM. The CDR3 consists of 15 residues. The chain's CDR3 is CASSASAPINYGYTF. In DNA, the CDR3 is TGTGCCAGCAGTGCCTCCGCCCCCATTAACTATGGCTACACCTTC.

The chain recombines TRBV5-6 with TRBJ1-2, with D unresolved. The CDR3 totals 16 residues. With 1 base removed from V and 4 bases from J, the gap between germline ends came to 17 bases. The germline V gene has CDR1 SGHDT and CDR2 YYEEEE. The CDR3 coding sequence is TGTGCCAGCAGCTTGTTTACGAGGAAATGGCTCTATGGCTACACCTTC. This codes for CASSLFTRKWLYGYTF.

This chain connects TRBV18 to TRBJ2-5, with D unclear. The ends were cut back, 2 bases at V and 0 bases at J, with 7 bases in the middle. The CDR3 length is 14 residues. The germline gives CDR1 KGHSH, CDR2 LQKENI. The CDR3 nucleotides are TGTGCCAGCTCACCAGGCATCAACCAAGAGACCCAGTACTTC. Amino acids: CASSPGINQETQYF.

This chain uses TRBV6-5 with TRBJ2-3, with D unclear. The CDR3 totals 16 residues. Germline V CDR1 and CDR2: MNHEY, SVGAGI. Trimming cost V 2 bases and J 2 bases, with 14 bases left between them. The CDR3 bases are TGTGCCAGCAGTTACGTGGGCCCAACCTACACAGATACGCAGTATTTT. Its translation is CASSYVGPTYTDTQYF.

This clone was found once. This chain links TRBV7-9 with TRBJ2-1, with D uncertain. Per the germline V gene, CDR1 is SEHNR and CDR2 is FQNEAQ (reference sequence). V was cut by 5 bases and J by 9 bases, with 17 bases left in between. This CDR3 is 14 amino acids long. The CDR3 loop is CASSPLNAQSEQFF. The CDR3 DNA follows: TGTGCCAGCAGCCCCCTCAACGCCCAAAGTGAGCAGTTCTTC. The full variable domain, completed using reference TRBV7-9 and TRBJ2-1, is DTGVSQNPRHKITKRGQNVTFRCDPISEHNRLYWYRQTLGQGPEFLTYFQNEAQLEKSRLLSDRFSAERPKGSFSTLEIQRTEQGDSAMYLCASSPLNAQSEQFFGPGTRLTVL.

The gene calls are TRBV28 and TRBJ2-7; tentative D call: TRBD1 (5 bases). The V gene's germline CDR1 is MDHEN and CDR2 SYDVKM. V was pared by 5 bases and J by 3 bases, with 8 bases between. This CDR3 has 12 residues. DNA for the CDR3: TGTGCCAGCAGTAGGGGCGGCTACGAGCAGTACTTC. This codes for CASSRGGYEQYF.

This clone has a single count. The CDR3: CASRRADILAGYNEQFF. CDR3 DNA: TGTGCCAGTAGAAGGGCTGATATACTAGCGGGTTACAATGAGCAGTTCTTC. This chain uses TRBV19 with TRBJ2-1, with 9 bases identical to TRBD2. The V gene end was trimmed by 6 bases and the J gene end by 4 bases; junction bases not matched to a gene: 13. Germline V CDR1 and CDR2: LNHDA, SQIVND (reference sequence). CDR3 length: 17 amino acids.

The gene calls are TRBV7-9 and TRBJ2-3; maybe TRBD2 (6 bases). From germline, CDR1 is SEHNR and CDR2 FQNEAQ (reference sequence). V lost 3 bases, J lost 0 bases, and 13 bases lay in between. This CDR3 region has 16 residues. The CDR3 DNA reads TGTGCCAGCAGCTTCGATAGCGGCCCTAGCACAGATACGCAGTATTTT. This gives the protein CASSFDSGPSTDTQYF.

This chain links TRBV4-1 with TRBJ2-1; 10 bases fit TRBD2. The CDR3 has 16 amino acids. Looked up from germline, CDR1 is MGHRA and CDR2 is YSYEKL. Trimming at V came to 0 bases and at J to 6 bases, leaving 5 bases not matched to a gene. CDR3 sequence reads: CASSQERAGGINEQFF. In DNA form, the CDR3 reads TGCGCCAGCAGCCAAGAAAGAGCGGGAGGGATCAATGAGCAGTTCTTC.

The chain links TRBV18 to TRBJ2-6, with D hard to call. Trimming took 1 base from V and 0 from J, leaving 13 bases between them. The CDR3 runs 18 residues. Germline values: CDR1 KGHSH, CDR2 LQKENI. CDR3 sequence: CASSPLEVIFSGANVLTF. The DNA for the CDR3 is TGTGCCAGCTCACCACTCGAGGTCATATTCTCTGGGGCCAACGTCCTGACTTTC. The whole variable domain, filled in from reference TRBV18 and TRBJ2-6, reads NAGVMQNPRHLVRRRGQEARLRCSPMKGHSHVYWYRQLPEEGLKFMVYLQKENIIDESGMPKERFSAEFPKEGPSILRIQQVVRGDSAAYFCASSPLEVIFSGANVLTFGAGSRLTVL.

This clone was detected only once. The gene calls are TRBV7-6 and TRBJ2-5; no firm D call. Germline-derived CDR1 and CDR2 are SGHVS and FNYEAQ. Trimming shortened V by 3 bases and J by 1 base, and 6 bases separated the two germline ends. The CDR3 length is 13 residues. CDR3 nucleotides: TGTGCCAGCAGCTTTCGGGTCCAAGAGACCCAGTACTTC. Protein: CASSFRVQETQYF.

This clone was seen only once. The chain uses TRBV18 and TRBJ1-2; 7 bases fit TRBD1. The V and J ends lost 6 bases and 7 bases, in that order; junction bases with no gene match: 8. Germline V gene sequence: CDR1 KGHSH, CDR2 LQKENI. CDR3 length: 13 residues. CDR3 loop: CASSFTGVRGYTF. CDR3 coding DNA: TGTGCCAGCTCGTTCACAGGGGTTCGTGGCTACACCTTC.

The chain employs TRBV2 and TRBJ2-1; D perhaps matches TRBD2 (7 bases). This CDR3 has 15 amino acids. The V end lost 6 bases, the J end lost 5 bases, and 17 bases lay between the germline ends. CDR1 SNHLY and CDR2 FYNNEI come from the germline V gene. The CDR3 DNA reads TGTGCCAGCAGCGCCCTGGGAGGGGGGAACAATGAGCAGTTCTTC. Residues: CASSALGGGNNEQFF.

The V and J genes are TRBV5-4 and TRBJ2-6, with D perhaps TRBD1 or TRBD2 (6 bases each). Between the trimmed V and J ends, which lost 1 base and 1 base, there was a span of 12 bases. The germline V gene encodes CDR1 SGHNT and CDR2 YYREEE (reference sequence). The CDR3 has 17 residues. CDR3 residues: CASSLKWRGSGANVLTF. In DNA form, the CDR3 reads TGTGCCAGCAGCTTGAAATGGAGGGGGTCTGGGGCCAACGTCCTGACTTTC.

The V call is TRBV15, the J call TRBJ2-3; a possible D gene is TRBD2 (5 bases). Trimming took 5 bases from V and 2 from J, leaving 20 bases between them. This CDR3 contains 17 residues. Germline V gives CDR1 LNHNV, CDR2 YYDKDF (reference sequence). CDR3 bases: TGTGCCACCAGCTCAAAGCAGCGGTTCCTGGTCACAGATACGCAGTATTTT. It encodes CATSSKQRFLVTDTQYF.

The chain recombines TRBV4-1 with TRBJ2-1, with 9 bases aligning to TRBD2. The CDR3 spans 17 residues. Germline-derived CDR1 and CDR2 are MGHRA and YSYEKL. The junction had 8 bases not matched to a gene; V was cut back by 3 bases and J by 2 bases. The CDR3 region is CASSQAGGYRAYNEQFF. The CDR3 bases are TGCGCCAGCAGCCAGGCGGGAGGGTACCGTGCCTACAATGAGCAGTTCTTC.

The table lists this clone with a count of one. The V call is TRBV14, the J call TRBJ2-4, with D unresolved. This CDR3 is built from 14 residues. Germline CDR1 reads SGHDN; CDR2 reads FVKESK. With 3 bases removed from V and 0 bases from J, the gap between germline ends came to 6 bases. The CDR3 loop reads CASSHRLAKNIQYF. The CDR3 region has the DNA TGTGCCAGCAGCCACAGATTAGCCAAAAACATTCAGTACTTC.

The chain combines TRBV15 with TRBJ1-5; a weak D match, TRBD1 (6 bases). Trimming stripped 1 base from V and 4 bases from J, with 14 bases between. The germline gives CDR1 LNHNV, CDR2 YYDKDF (reference sequence). This CDR3 has 16 residues. The CDR3 loop reads CATSRGHGGTNQPQHF. CDR3 nucleotide sequence: TGTGCCACCAGCAGAGGGCACGGGGGCACTAATCAGCCCCAGCATTTT.

This rearrangement joins TRBV15 to TRBJ1-5; D is perhaps TRBD1 (6 bases). Germline V gives CDR1 LNHNV, CDR2 YYDKDF (reference sequence). This CDR3 is 17 amino acids long. V was cut by 0 bases and J by 9 bases, with 21 bases left in between. CDR3 sequence reads: CATSRDDSGGAFPPQHF. The CDR3 coding sequence is TGTGCCACCAGCAGAGATGATTCGGGGGGGGCTTTCCCGCCCCAGCATTTT.

This sequence joins TRBV9 and TRBJ2-1, with D tentatively TRBD2 (6 bases). Per germline, CDR1 SGDLS and CDR2 YYNGEE. Trimming shortened V by 1 base and J by 5 bases, and 13 bases separated the two germline ends. The CDR3 contains 15 residues. The CDR3 nucleotides read TGTGCCAGCAGCGTACGGTCGGGACTCGACAATGAGCAGTTCTTC. Residues: CASSVRSGLDNEQFF.